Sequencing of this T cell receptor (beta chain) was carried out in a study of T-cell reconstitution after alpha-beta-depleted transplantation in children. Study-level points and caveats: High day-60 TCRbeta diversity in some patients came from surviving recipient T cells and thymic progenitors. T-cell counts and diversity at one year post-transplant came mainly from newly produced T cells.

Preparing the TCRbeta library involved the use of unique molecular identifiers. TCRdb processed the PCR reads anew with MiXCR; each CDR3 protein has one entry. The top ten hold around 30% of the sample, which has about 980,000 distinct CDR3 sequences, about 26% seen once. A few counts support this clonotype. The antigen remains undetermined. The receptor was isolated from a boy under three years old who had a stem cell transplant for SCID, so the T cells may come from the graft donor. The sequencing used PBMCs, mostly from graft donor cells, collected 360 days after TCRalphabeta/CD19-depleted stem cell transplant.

The CDR3 nucleotides read TGTGCCAGCACCTTGGGGGGACAGGGTAGTTCACCCCTCCACTTT. Translating it yields CASTLGGQGSSPLHF. The chain joins TRBV27 to TRBJ1-6; 9 bases are shared with TRBD1. The CDR3 consists of 15 residues. Losses at the gene ends were 7 bases for V and 9 bases for J; bases not matched to a gene: 10. CDR1 is MNHEY, CDR2 SMNVEV, per germline (reference sequence).